The TCR beta chain under discussion was sequenced for a study of type 1 regulatory T cells. Study-level background: An in vitro protocol generated T-allo10, a Tr1-enriched, alloantigen-specific CD4 T cell product.

Using its own MiXCR run on the reads, TCRdb lists one record per CDR3 protein. The sample has 60,000 to 70,000 distinct CDR3 sequences; nearly 50% are singletons. V lost 2 bases, J lost 2 bases, and 12 bases lay in between. The CDR3 covers 15 residues. Germline CDR1 reads MNHNS; CDR2 reads SASEGT. This clonotype has just one count. Antigen unknown. The TCR was taken from a human donor in good health. Sequencing input: cultured non-Tr1 T cells, either the whole culture or a sorted T cell fraction (not recorded which). The genes are TRBV6-1 and TRBJ1-1; perhaps TRBD1 as D (6 bases). In nucleotides, the CDR3 is TGTGCCAGCAGTGAATCACGGGACATTAACACTGAAGCTTTCTTT. Protein: CASSESRDINTEAFF.